The 2 T cell receptor beta chains below were found in one sample sequenced in a study of T cell changes during pregnancy in multiple sclerosis. Only in-frame clones appear in the TCRdb table, and some are missing; sequencing was by immunoSEQ multiplex PCR. The sample yields over 90,000 clones, around 93% seen once. This material consisted of peripheral blood, taken before pregnancy. The source is a female donor with multiple sclerosis, enrolled in a pregnancy study.

The rearrangement uses TRBV7-3 and TRBJ1-1; TRBD1 agrees at 9 bases. V lost 5 bases and J lost 4; bases outside the gene matches: 8. The CDR3 covers 15 residues. Per the germline V gene, CDR1 is SGHTA and CDR2 is FQGTGA. The CDR3 here is CASSPRTGAATEAFF. The CDR3 region has the DNA TGTGCCAGCAGCCCCCGGACAGGGGCGGCCACTGAAGCTTTCTTT.

The V gene is TRBV28, the J gene TRBJ2-2; 7 bases align to TRBD2. Germline CDR1 MDHEN, CDR2 SYDVKM. This CDR3 spans 13 amino acids. Losses at the gene ends were 8 bases for V and 9 bases for J; bases not matched to a gene: 9. Written as DNA, the CDR3 is TGTGCCAGCTGGGGTCGGGGGGACCGGGAGCTGTTTTTT. This sequence encodes CASWGRGDRELFF. The full variable domain, in which reference TRBV28 and TRBJ2-2 provide the parts outside the CDR3, is DVKVTQSSRYLVKRTGEKVFLECVQDMDHENMFWYRQDPGLGLRLIYFSYDVKMKEKGDIPEGYSVSREKKERFSLILESASTNQTSMYLCASWGRGDRELFFGEGSRLTVL.